The next 32 T cell receptor beta chains were all read from a single sample in a study of cytomegalovirus exposure and HLA in healthy donors. The PCR employed 60 Vbeta primers together with 13 Jbeta primers. TCRdb keeps only in-frame clones here, not all; method: immunoSEQ multiplex PCR. Among more than 70,000 clones, roughly 80% were seen once, and the ten largest hold 3% to 3.5%. The sample comprised PBMCs. The origin of the receptors is a man aged 35-49 years in good health and CMV-seronegative.

This chain joins TRBV5-6 and TRBJ2-7; 7 bases are a match to TRBD1. The CDR3 runs to 14 residues. J lost 4 bases, V lost 0 bases, and 4 bases had no gene match. The germline gives CDR1 SGHDT, CDR2 YYEEEE. The CDR3 region is CASSLGRGRYEQYF. CDR3 bases: TGTGCCAGCAGCTTGGGTAGGGGGCGGTACGAGCAGTACTTC.

The rearrangement uses TRBV7-8 and TRBJ2-2; 9 bases align to TRBD1. The ends lost 5 bases at V and 7 bases at J; junction bases unmatched: 14. CDR1 SGHVS and CDR2 FQNEAQ come from the germline V gene. The CDR3 covers 17 residues. The DNA for the CDR3 is TGTGCCAGCAGCCTCTCGCCGGGACAGGGTTATAGCGGGGAGCTGTTTTTT. Translation: CASSLSPGQGYSGELFF.

This rearrangement joins TRBV27 to TRBJ2-1, with 13 positions matching TRBD2. V was clipped by 5 bases and J by 6 bases; unmatched bases: 7. The germline gives CDR1 MNHEY, CDR2 SMNVEV (reference sequence). CDR3 length: 16 amino acids. DNA of the CDR3: TGTGCCAGCAGTCCCAGACTAGCGGGGGGTTTCAATGAGCAGTTCTTC. Translated: CASSPRLAGGFNEQFF.

V and J are TRBV9 and TRBJ2-2; 7 bases fit TRBD2. The CDR3 is made up of 16 amino acids. J was trimmed by 2 bases and V by 1 base; bases with no gene match: 5. Per germline, CDR1 SGDLS and CDR2 YYNGEE. CDR3 amino acids: CASSVRLAANTGELFF. The CDR3 region has the DNA TGTGCCAGCAGCGTAAGGCTAGCGGCCAACACCGGGGAGCTGTTTTTT.

The V and J genes are TRBV5-1 and TRBJ2-5; D perhaps matches TRBD1 (5 bases). TRBJ2-7 matches the DNA end more closely, so the J call is doubtful. Germline assignment: CDR1 SGHRS and CDR2 YFSETQ. The CDR3 loop spans 15 amino acids. The DNA for the CDR3 is TGCGCCAGCAGCTTGGAGGGGTCAGGTTTTAACGAGCAGTACTTC. Translation: CASSLEGSGFNEQYF.

This clone was seen once. The chain uses TRBV5-6 and TRBJ1-3, with D possibly TRBD1 on 6 matching bases. V was pared by 0 bases and J by 15 bases, with 19 bases between. CDR3 size: 14 residues. Germline assignment: CDR1 SGHDT and CDR2 YYEEEE. CDR3 coding DNA: TGTGCCAGCAGCTTGGCTGGGGACACCACGAAAGGATATTTT. As protein: CASSLAGDTTKGYF.

J is TRBJ2-7 and V is TRBV7-9, with TRBD1 matching 7 bases. V lost 5 bases and J lost 7; bases outside the gene matches: 8. The CDR3 totals 13 residues. Per germline, CDR1 SEHNR and CDR2 FQNEAQ (reference sequence). The CDR3: CASSISTGLEQYF. The CDR3 coding sequence is TGTGCCAGCAGCATCTCGACAGGGCTGGAGCAGTACTTC.

A word on this clone: Within the sample, other DNA sequences also encode this same CDR3. The gene calls are TRBV4-3 and TRBJ2-1; 9 bases align to TRBD2. There are 18 residues in the CDR3. Unmatched junction bases numbered 12, after V lost 2 bases and J lost 4 bases. Germline assignment: CDR1 LGHNA and CDR2 YSLEER. This CDR3 is CASSQLSLAGFLYNEQFF. The CDR3 DNA follows: TGCGCCAGCAGCCAATTGTCCCTAGCGGGGTTCTTGTACAATGAGCAGTTCTTC.

A note on this clone: Other nucleotide sequences in the sample specify the same CDR3. This chain connects TRBV4-2 to TRBJ1-2; D is unresolved. CDR3 length equals 17 residues. The V gene lost 0 bases and the J gene lost 2 bases, with 16 bases spanning the gap. The V gene's germline CDR1 is LGHNA and CDR2 YNFKEQ. CDR3 sequence (DNA): TGTGCCAGCAGCCAAGATCCGCGTACGGGGTTGAACTATGGCTACACCTTC. This codes for CASSQDPRTGLNYGYTF.

The V and J genes are TRBV10-3 and TRBJ1-5; a weak D match, TRBD1 (6 bases). Germline CDR1 ENHRY, CDR2 SYGVKD. CDR3 length: 14 amino acids. The V gene lost 8 bases and the J gene lost 1 base, with 12 bases spanning the gap. CDR3 coding DNA: TGTGCCATCGGGTTGGGGGCGAGCAATCAGCCCCAGCATTTT. Residues: CAIGLGASNQPQHF.

V is TRBV15 and J is TRBJ1-5; TRBD1 matches 9 bases. The germline V gene encodes CDR1 LNHNV and CDR2 YYDKDF (reference sequence). The length of the CDR3 is 13 residues. The V gene end was trimmed by 9 bases and the J gene end by 6 bases; junction bases not matched to a gene: 6. The chain's CDR3 is CATAGQGGQPQHF. The CDR3 nucleotides are TGTGCCACAGCGGGACAGGGCGGTCAGCCCCAGCATTTT.

This clone was counted a few times. The CDR3 DNA follows: TGTGCCAGCAGCTTGGGAGGCGGGGGGGCGTACAATGAGCAGTTCTTC. Encoded protein: CASSLGGGGAYNEQFF. The rearrangement links TRBV5-4 to TRBJ2-1; 9 positions agree with TRBD2. This CDR3 spans 16 amino acids. Germline CDR1 reads SGHNT; CDR2 reads YYREEE (reference sequence). The V and J ends lost 0 bases and 4 bases, in that order; junction bases with no gene match: 5.

This chain uses TRBV5-8 with TRBJ1-4; TRBD1 might be the D (5 bases). The V end was cut by 0 bases, the J end by 14 bases, with 8 bases between. The CDR3 has 11 amino acids. Looked up from germline, CDR1 is SGHTS and CDR2 is YDEGEE. The CDR3 sequence: CASSLGQSLFF. As DNA, the CDR3 is TGTGCCAGCAGCTTGGGACAGTCCCTGTTTTTT.

CDR3 bases: TGTGCCAGTAGTATAGTGGGACAGGGAGGGACTGAAGCTTTCTTT. Residues: CASSIVGQGGTEAFF. The rearrangement joins TRBV19 to TRBJ1-1, with 9 bases fitting TRBD1. The germline V gene has CDR1 LNHDA and CDR2 SQIVND (reference sequence). The CDR3 contains 15 residues. Unmatched junction bases numbered 5, after V lost 1 base and J lost 5 bases.

The V call is TRBV7-7, the J call TRBJ2-3; maybe TRBD2 (6 bases). Germline CDR1 and CDR2: SSHAT and FNYEAQ (reference sequence). The CDR3 length is 16 residues. V was clipped by 5 bases and J by 0 bases, with 15 bases between them. CDR3 DNA: TGTGCCAGCAGCCTCATGGGCGGGGTTAGCACAGATACGCAGTATTTT. It translates to CASSLMGGVSTDTQYF.

The gene calls are TRBV5-1 and TRBJ1-2; TRBD1 matches at 8 bases. V lost 0 bases to trimming and J lost 6 bases; unmatched junction nucleotides: 13. This CDR3 is built from 17 residues. Germline V gene lookup returns CDR1 SGHRS and CDR2 YFSETQ. CDR3 in amino acids: CASSLAGYSLQGDGYTF. CDR3 sequence (DNA): TGCGCCAGCAGCTTGGCCGGTTATTCCTTACAGGGGGATGGCTACACCTTC.

The gene calls are TRBV7-7 and TRBJ2-7, with a weak D call TRBD1 (5 bases). The CDR3 runs 13 residues. Germline CDR1 and CDR2: SSHAT and FNYEAQ (reference sequence). Deletions cut 2 bases from V and 3 bases from J, with 8 bases between. CDR3 amino acids: CASSLTGNYEQYF. CDR3 nucleotide sequence: TGTGCCAGCAGCTTAACAGGAAACTACGAGCAGTACTTC. Filled out from reference TRBV7-7 and TRBJ2-7, the complete variable domain reads GAGVSQSPRYKVTKRGQDVTLRCDPISSHATLYWYQQALGQGPEFLTYFNYEAQPDKSGLPSDRFSAERPEGSISTLTIQRTEQRDSAMYRCASSLTGNYEQYFGPGTRLTVT.

V gene TRBV7-3 combines with J gene TRBJ2-1; maybe TRBD1 (6 bases). The germline V gene encodes CDR1 SGHTA and CDR2 FQGTGA. The CDR3 loop spans 13 amino acids. The V and J ends lost 6 bases and 9 bases respectively, with 15 bases between them. CDR3 DNA sequence: TGTGCCAGCAGTCGCGACAGGAACCGTGAGCAGTTCTTC. Translated, it gives CASSRDRNREQFF.

CDR3 loop: CASRGSGNYGYTF. DNA for the CDR3: TGTGCCAGCCGGGGGTCGGGGAACTATGGCTACACCTTC. The rearrangement joins TRBV6-5 to TRBJ1-2, with TRBD1 as a possible D gene (5 bases). CDR3 size: 13 residues. The V end lost 8 bases, the J end lost 2 bases, and 12 bases lay between the germline ends. Germline-derived CDR1 and CDR2 are MNHEY and SVGAGI.

The chain couples TRBV7-2 to TRBJ1-2, with D possibly TRBD1 on 5 matching bases. Trimming cost V 2 bases and J 8 bases, with 24 bases left between them. This CDR3 spans 17 amino acids. CDR1 is SGHTA and CDR2 is FQGNSA in the germline V gene. CDR3 nucleotides: TGTGCCAGCAGCTTAAGCGGCGGTGAGCAGCCCGGGGGGGGCTACACCTTC. Translated, it gives CASSLSGGEQPGGGYTF.

In regard to this clone: Germline is not matched at one junction end, which may reflect a read error. The rearrangement links TRBV7-2 to TRBJ2-7; D remains unclear. This CDR3 has 13 residues. Germline values: CDR1 SGHTA, CDR2 FQGNSA. The CDR3, as DNA: TGTGCCAGCACCTTAATCGGCTCCTACGAGCAGTACTTC. It encodes CASTLIGSYEQYF.

This rearrangement joins TRBV6-5 to TRBJ2-1; 7 bases match TRBD1. This CDR3 contains 14 residues. V lost 0 bases to trimming and J lost 5 bases; unmatched junction nucleotides: 1. Germline lookup yields CDR1 MNHEY and CDR2 SVGAGI. This CDR3 is CASSYSGTDNEQFF. DNA for the CDR3: TGTGCCAGCAGTTACTCGGGGACAGACAATGAGCAGTTCTTC.

The chain has TRBV4-3 and TRBJ2-2, with TRBD1 matching over 7 bases. Germline lookup yields CDR1 LGHNA and CDR2 YSLEER. The trim removed 4 bases at V and 4 bases at J, leaving 15 bases unmatched. CDR3 length: 18 amino acids. The CDR3 here is CASSPASTGDHFTGELFF. The CDR3, as DNA: TGCGCCAGCAGCCCCGCCTCCACAGGGGACCATTTCACCGGGGAGCTGTTTTTT.

This clone was recorded once. The gene calls are TRBV9 and TRBJ1-2; D may be TRBD1 (5 bases). In germline, CDR1 is SGDLS, CDR2 YYNGEE. The CDR3 is 14 residues long. V shed 0 bases and J shed 8 bases, with 14 bases lying between them. CDR3 in DNA: TGTGCCAGCAGCGTAGAATCCAGGGCCTACGGCTACACCTTC. This codes for CASSVESRAYGYTF.

This chain uses TRBV7-3 with TRBJ2-1, with 14 bases aligning to TRBD2. Germline V gene data show CDR1 as SGHTA and CDR2 as FQGTGA. The junction had 5 bases not matched to a gene; V was cut back by 0 bases and J by 13 bases. CDR3 length: 15 residues. The DNA of the CDR3 is TGTGCCAGCAGCTTAACAGTGACTAGCGGGGGGGCTCAGTTCTTC. Translated, it gives CASSLTVTSGGAQFF.

The genes are TRBV6-5 and TRBJ1-2, with D maybe TRBD1 (6 bases). With 3 bases removed from V and 7 bases from J, the gap between germline ends came to 9 bases. CDR1 and CDR2 from the germline V gene are MNHEY and SVGAGI. The CDR3 runs to 12 residues. The CDR3 bases are TGTGCCAGCAGTTATAAACAGGGTGGCTACACCTTC. Its translation is CASSYKQGGYTF.

The J gene is TRBJ1-2, the V gene TRBV5-4, with D possibly matching TRBD1 (6 bases). The CDR3 contains 14 residues. Germline V gene sequence: CDR1 SGHNT, CDR2 YYREEE (reference sequence). Trimming left V 3 bases short and J 4 bases short, with 13 bases between. The CDR3 nucleotides are TGTGCCAGCAGCTCCCCGGACAGTCCCTATGGCTACACCTTC. Encoded protein: CASSSPDSPYGYTF.

V and J are TRBV30 and TRBJ2-7; TRBD1 matches 7 bases. The J segment lost 0 bases and the V segment lost 5 bases, leaving 10 bases of the junction unmatched. The CDR3 totals 15 residues. In germline, CDR1 is GTSNPN, CDR2 SVGIG (reference sequence). This chain's CDR3 is CAWDLGGTVSYEQYF. CDR3 coding DNA: TGTGCCTGGGATCTAGGTGGGACAGTCTCCTACGAGCAGTACTTC.

The V gene is TRBV7-5, the J gene TRBJ1-2; the table's D call, TRBD1, has no DNA check behind it. TRBV7-5 corresponds to a pseudogene. The CDR3 extends over 17 amino acids. This chain's CDR3 is CVRSPTGGAILDYGYTF. The CDR3 DNA sequence: TGTGTCAGAAGCCCGACGGGTGGGGCAATTTTAGACTATGGCTACACCTTC.

The J gene is TRBJ2-5, the V gene TRBV6-1, with 15 bases that match TRBD2. The J segment lost 5 bases and the V segment lost 9 bases, leaving 4 bases of the junction unmatched. CDR3 size: 14 residues. Germline CDR1 is MNHNS and CDR2 is SASEGT. The CDR3 bases are TGTGCCAGTGGGACTAGCGGGGGGTGGGAGACCCAGTACTTC. This gives the protein CASGTSGGWETQYF.

The rearrangement joins TRBV5-4 to TRBJ2-5, with D perhaps TRBD2 (5 bases). CDR1 and CDR2 from the germline V gene are SGHNT and YYREEE (reference sequence). The CDR3 length is 14 residues. V was pared by 7 bases and J by 1 base, with 14 bases between. The CDR3 protein is CASAGVGVQETQYF. CDR3 sequence (DNA): TGTGCCAGCGCCGGGGTCGGTGTCCAAGAGACCCAGTACTTC.

Only one count was recorded for this clone. V gene TRBV5-6 combines with J gene TRBJ2-1; D call uncertain. Germline-derived CDR1 and CDR2 are SGHDT and YYEEEE. V gave up 4 bases and J gave up 10 bases, with 9 bases separating them. The CDR3 length is 11 residues. CDR3 amino acids: CASSGYSEQFF. The CDR3 DNA is TGTGCCAGCAGCGGTTACAGCGAGCAGTTCTTC.